This is a list of T cell receptor beta chains from one sample in a study of OX40 agonist ivuxolimab in advanced cancers. Generated by immunoSEQ multiplex PCR, the TCRdb table keeps only in-frame clones and is missing some. The table records about 70,000 clones, more than 65% of them present only once. The sequences come from CD4+ or CD8+ T cells sorted from blood, collected in a trial of the OX40 agonist ivuxolimab. Receptor source: an adult with an advanced solid tumor such as melanoma, head and neck, liver or kidney cancer. Both conserved end residues are part of each CDR3. Each record gives: V gene, J gene, clone size, D gene, CDR3 DNA, CDR3 protein. The D gene is left open where the match is weak. Clone size is given for some rows only: seen once, a few or many times, or a class if the clone is expanded.

v_gene: TRBV5-6
j_gene: TRBJ2-5
abundance: .
d_gene: TRBD2
CDR3nt: TGTGCCAGCAGCTACGGACTAGCGGGGGAGACCCAGTACTTC
CDR3aa: CASSYGLAGETQYF

v_gene: TRBV6-1
j_gene: TRBJ2-3
abundance: .
d_gene: .
CDR3nt: TGTGCCAGCAGTGCTTTCACAGATACGCAGTATTTT
CDR3aa: CASSAFTDTQYF

v_gene: TRBV19
j_gene: TRBJ2-6
abundance: .
d_gene: .
CDR3nt: TGTGCCAGTATGAGGGGTGGGGCTGGGGCCAACGTCCTGACTTTC
CDR3aa: CASMRGGAGANVLTF

v_gene: TRBV7-2
j_gene: TRBJ1-5
abundance: few
d_gene: .
CDR3nt: TGTGCCAGCAGCTTGGACCGGGGGCCCCAGCATTTT
CDR3aa: CASSLDRGPQHF

v_gene: TRBV6-4
j_gene: TRBJ1-6
abundance: .
d_gene: .
CDR3nt: TGTGCCAGCAGTGTCATCCGGGGTTCACCCCTCCACTTT
CDR3aa: CASSVIRGSPLHF

v_gene: TRBV29-1
j_gene: TRBJ2-5
abundance: .
d_gene: .
CDR3nt: TGCAGCTCCCAGGACAGAAAAGAGACCCAGTACTTC
CDR3aa: CSSQDRKETQYF

v_gene: TRBV19
j_gene: TRBJ1-2
abundance: .
d_gene: .
CDR3nt: TGTGCCAGTAGGAGAAGGGAGGGAGATGGCTACACCTTC
CDR3aa: CASRRREGDGYTF

v_gene: TRBV5-5
j_gene: TRBJ2-7
abundance: .
d_gene: TRBD2
CDR3nt: TGTGCCAGCAGCTCTAGCGGGAGGTTTGAGCAGTACTTC
CDR3aa: CASSSSGRFEQYF

v_gene: TRBV6-1
j_gene: TRBJ2-7
abundance: .
d_gene: .
CDR3nt: TGTGCCAGCAGTGTGCCCTACGAGCAGTACTTC
CDR3aa: CASSVPYEQYF

v_gene: TRBV27
j_gene: TRBJ2-1
abundance: .
d_gene: TRBD2
CDR3nt: TGTGCCACCTCGGGGCTAGCGGGAGCATCCTACAATGAGCAGTTCTTC
CDR3aa: CATSGLAGASYNEQFF

v_gene: TRBV5-1
j_gene: TRBJ1-4
abundance: .
d_gene: TRBD1
CDR3nt: TGCGCCAGCAGCGGACAGGGTTACAATGAAAAACTGTTTTTT
CDR3aa: CASSGQGYNEKLFF

v_gene: TRBV2
j_gene: TRBJ1-2
abundance: few
d_gene: .
CDR3nt: TGTGCCAGCAGTGTTCCTGGCTACACCTTC
CDR3aa: CASSVPGYTF

v_gene: TRBV9
j_gene: TRBJ1-1
abundance: few
d_gene: .
CDR3nt: TGTGCCAGCAGCGTACAAGGGGACACTGAAGCTTTCTTT
CDR3aa: CASSVQGDTEAFF

v_gene: TRBV5-1
j_gene: TRBJ2-1
abundance: .
d_gene: TRBD1
CDR3nt: TGCGCCAGCAGCATACAGGGGGCGCTGGGCAATGAGCAGTTCTTC
CDR3aa: CASSIQGALGNEQFF

v_gene: TRBV7-2
j_gene: TRBJ2-3
abundance: .
d_gene: TRBD2
CDR3nt: TGTGCCAGCAGCTTACTAGCGGGAGGGCCCGCAGATACGCAGTATTTT
CDR3aa: CASSLLAGGPADTQYF

v_gene: TRBV10-3
j_gene: TRBJ1-3
abundance: .
d_gene: TRBD1
CDR3nt: TGTGCCATCAGGGAGACAGGGGGAAACACCATATATTTT
CDR3aa: CAIRETGGNTIYF

v_gene: TRBV19
j_gene: TRBJ2-7
abundance: .
d_gene: .
CDR3nt: TGTGCCAGTAGGGGGGCCTACGAGCAGTACTTC
CDR3aa: CASRGAYEQYF

v_gene: TRBV4-2
j_gene: TRBJ1-3
abundance: .
d_gene: TRBD1
CDR3nt: TGTGCCAGCAGCCGGGAGAGGGACAGACAATCTGGAAACACCATATATTTT
CDR3aa: CASSRERDRQSGNTIYF

v_gene: TRBV6-5
j_gene: TRBJ2-2
abundance: .
d_gene: .
CDR3nt: TGTGCCAGCAGCGACACAACGGCCGGGGAGCTGTTTTTT
CDR3aa: CASSDTTAGELFF

v_gene: TRBV2
j_gene: TRBJ1-2
abundance: .
d_gene: TRBD1
CDR3nt: TGTGCCAGCAGTGAAGGACAGGGAACAAACTATGGCTACACCTTC
CDR3aa: CASSEGQGTNYGYTF

v_gene: TRBV4-1
j_gene: TRBJ2-3
abundance: once
d_gene: TRBD1
CDR3nt: TGCGCCAGCAGCCAAGAAGGCGTGACAGGGGGGACAGATACGCAGTATTTT
CDR3aa: CASSQEGVTGGTDTQYF

v_gene: TRBV4-2
j_gene: TRBJ1-2
abundance: few
d_gene: .
CDR3nt: TGTGCCAGCAGCCCCGGGAGCTATGGCTACACCTTC
CDR3aa: CASSPGSYGYTF

v_gene: TRBV10-3
j_gene: TRBJ2-7
abundance: .
d_gene: .
CDR3nt: TGTGCCATCACTCAGGACACAACCTACGAGCAGTACTTC
CDR3aa: CAITQDTTYEQYF

v_gene: TRBV19
j_gene: TRBJ1-6
abundance: .
d_gene: .
CDR3nt: TGTGCCAGTAGTTTTACTCTTTTTTCACCCCTCCACTTT
CDR3aa: CASSFTLFSPLHF

v_gene: TRBV9
j_gene: TRBJ2-2
abundance: .
d_gene: TRBD2
CDR3nt: TGTGCCAGCAGCGTATGGAGCGGGGGAGCGGGAACCGGGGAGCTGTTTTTT
CDR3aa: CASSVWSGGAGTGELFF

v_gene: TRBV4-1
j_gene: TRBJ1-5
abundance: few
d_gene: .
CDR3nt: TGCGCCAGCAGCCAAGTCAGAGATGGGGCCGTCTGGCCCCAGCATTTT
CDR3aa: CASSQVRDGAVWPQHF

v_gene: TRBV30
j_gene: TRBJ1-4
abundance: once
d_gene: .
CDR3nt: TGTGCCTGGAGTGTTACCAGGGTAATCGGTGAAAAACTGTTTTTT
CDR3aa: CAWSVTRVIGEKLFF

v_gene: TRBV5-4
j_gene: TRBJ2-7
abundance: .
d_gene: TRBD1
CDR3nt: TGTGCCAGCAGCCTGGCAGGGACAGCGTCCGAGCAGTACTTC
CDR3aa: CASSLAGTASEQYF

v_gene: TRBV6-1
j_gene: TRBJ2-6
abundance: .
d_gene: .
CDR3nt: TGTGCCAGCAGTGAGGGGGGCGCTGGGGCCAACGTCCTGACTTTC
CDR3aa: CASSEGGAGANVLTF

v_gene: TRBV20-1
j_gene: TRBJ1-2
abundance: .
d_gene: .
CDR3nt: TGCAGTGCTAGTGAATATGGGGCGCACACCTTC
CDR3aa: CSASEYGAHTF

v_gene: TRBV4-1
j_gene: TRBJ2-3
abundance: .
d_gene: TRBD1
CDR3nt: TGCGCCAGCAGCCTCGAAGGGACAGCTAGCACAGATACGCAGTATTTT
CDR3aa: CASSLEGTASTDTQYF

v_gene: TRBV5-6
j_gene: TRBJ2-2
abundance: .
d_gene: TRBD2
CDR3nt: TGTGCCAGCAGCTTCTCCCCGGCGGGGGGGACCGGGGAGCTGTTTTTT
CDR3aa: CASSFSPAGGTGELFF

v_gene: TRBV6-6
j_gene: TRBJ1-2
abundance: .
d_gene: .
CDR3nt: TGTGCCAGCAGTTACCACAGGGTCTATGGCTACACCTTC
CDR3aa: CASSYHRVYGYTF

v_gene: TRBV4-1
j_gene: TRBJ1-1
abundance: .
d_gene: .
CDR3nt: TGCGCCAGCAGCCAAGATCGGGTCCTCTTCTTT
CDR3aa: CASSQDRVLFF

v_gene: TRBV2
j_gene: TRBJ2-6
abundance: .
d_gene: .
CDR3nt: TGTGCCAGCAGTCCAAACAGGGATCCTGGGGCCAACGTCCTGACTTTC
CDR3aa: CASSPNRDPGANVLTF

v_gene: TRBV11-1
j_gene: TRBJ1-6
abundance: few
d_gene: .
CDR3nt: TGTGCCAGCAGCTTCCTACCACTTACCAATTCACCCCTCCACTTT
CDR3aa: CASSFLPLTNSPLHF

v_gene: TRBV18
j_gene: TRBJ2-5
abundance: .
d_gene: .
CDR3nt: TGTGCCAGCTCACCACGCGAGACCCAGTACTTC
CDR3aa: CASSPRETQYF

v_gene: TRBV5-1
j_gene: TRBJ2-7
abundance: once
d_gene: .
CDR3nt: TGCGCCAGCAGCTTGGCGAGGACAGTGGGATTAGACGAGCAGTACTTC
CDR3aa: CASSLARTVGLDEQYF

v_gene: TRBV9
j_gene: TRBJ2-1
abundance: .
d_gene: TRBD2
CDR3nt: TGTGCCAGCAGCGCGGGAGGGACTAGCGGGAGGGTATACAATGAGCAGTTCTTC
CDR3aa: CASSAGGTSGRVYNEQFF

v_gene: TRBV27
j_gene: TRBJ2-3
abundance: .
d_gene: .
CDR3nt: TGTGCCAGCAGTTTTGCAGGGGCAGATACGCAGTATTTT
CDR3aa: CASSFAGADTQYF